Listed below are T cell receptor beta chains from one sample, sequenced in a study of blood T cells in healthy people across ages. TCRdb re-called the 5' RACE reads with MiXCR, one entry per CDR3 protein. The table records around 1.5 million distinct CDR3 sequences, about 35% of them present only once. The source material was blood. These receptors were obtained from a woman aged 25 to 39 in good health. CDR3s include the opening cysteine and the closing phenylalanine or tryptophan. The D gene is left open where the match is weak. Part of the rows lack a size; the others show once, few, many or a class for expanded clones.

cdr3_nt,cdr3_aa,clone_size,d_call,v_call,j_call
TGCAGTGCTAGAGATGTACAGGGGGCCACTAGCACAGATACGCAGTATTTT,CSARDVQGATSTDTQYF,.,TRBD1,TRBV20-1,TRBJ2-3
TGTGCCAGCTCACCGGTCGGCAGCCCCACAGATACGCAGTATTTT,CASSPVGSPTDTQYF,.,.,TRBV18,TRBJ2-3
TGTGCCAGCAGCCCCCTTTTGAACTACGAGCAGTACTTC,CASSPLLNYEQYF,.,.,TRBV6-5,TRBJ2-7
TGTGCCAACGCACCGGGACTAGGGTCCGATACGCAGTATTTT,CANAPGLGSDTQYF,few,TRBD2,TRBV10-3,TRBJ2-3
TGTGCCAGTAGTTCCGGACTAGCAACCTACAAGCAGTACTTC,CASSSGLATYKQYF,.,TRBD2,TRBV19,TRBJ2-7
TGTGCCAGCGGTAGCGGGAGGGGGGGCTACAATGAGCAGTTCTTC,CASGSGRGGYNEQFF,.,TRBD2,TRBV27,TRBJ2-1
TGCGCCAGCAGCCAAGAGGGGCAAAAGCGGGGGAGGTACAATGAGCAGTTCTTC,CASSQEGQKRGRYNEQFF,few,TRBD2,TRBV4-1,TRBJ2-1
TGTGCCAGCAACCGAGGATGGCAGGTTGAGCAGTTCTTC,CASNRGWQVEQFF,.,.,TRBV6-1,TRBJ2-1
TGCAGCTGCAGAGAGGTTGGGACTGAAGCTTTCTTT,CSCREVGTEAFF,few,.,TRBV29-1,TRBJ1-1
TGTGCCAGCAGTCTCACAGGAAACCTACGGTACGAGCAGTACTTC,CASSLTGNLRYEQYF,few,.,TRBV27,TRBJ2-7
TGTGCCACCAGCAGAGAGGCAGCCCAACGCGGAAACACCATATATTTT,CATSREAAQRGNTIYF,few,.,TRBV15,TRBJ1-3
TGTGCCAGCAGGGGACACGACAGGGCAGAGACCCAGTACTTC,CASRGHDRAETQYF,few,TRBD1,TRBV6-5,TRBJ2-5
TGCGCCAGCAAAGGACGAGCTATGAACACTGAAGCTTTCTTT,CASKGRAMNTEAFF,few,.,TRBV5-1,TRBJ1-1
TGTGCCTGGAGGATCCGGACTAGCAGTGGGGAGCTGTTTTTT,CAWRIRTSSGELFF,.,TRBD2,TRBV30,TRBJ2-2
TGTGCCAGCAGTTCCCTTGGCGGCAGGGTCATCGATGAGCAGTTCTTC,CASSSLGGRVIDEQFF,few,.,TRBV7-6,TRBJ2-1
TGCAGTGCTAGCGTAGAGTATGAGCAGTTCTTC,CSASVEYEQFF,many,.,TRBV20-1,TRBJ2-1
TGTGCCAGCAGCGTAGATAGTGGGGGGATGGAGACCCAGTACTTC,CASSVDSGGMETQYF,.,.,TRBV9,TRBJ2-5
TGCAGCGGTGGTGGGGGGCCCCAAGAGACCCAGTACTTC,CSGGGGPQETQYF,many,.,TRBV29-1,TRBJ2-5
TGCGCCAGCAGCACAGGGGGCGACCCGAGGCTCTATGGCTACACCTTC,CASSTGGDPRLYGYTF,.,TRBD1,TRBV5-1,TRBJ1-2
TGCAGTGCTTCTGCGCCCGGGGGCGCAGAGACCCAGTACTTC,CSASAPGGAETQYF,.,.,TRBV20-1,TRBJ2-5
TGTGCCAGCAGCGTCGCGGGGGGGAAAGAGACCCAGTACTTC,CASSVAGGKETQYF,many,TRBD2,TRBV9,TRBJ2-5
TGTGCCAGCAGCCTAGGGGGGGGGCGGATTACCGGGGAGCTGTTTTTT,CASSLGGGRITGELFF,once,.,TRBV7-6,TRBJ2-2
TGTGCCATCAGTGAGTCTGAGGACAATGAGCAGTTCTTC,CAISESEDNEQFF,.,.,TRBV10-3,TRBJ2-1
TGTGCCAGCAGCCGACCGATGACAGCTAACTATGGCTACACCTTC,CASSRPMTANYGYTF,.,.,TRBV28,TRBJ1-2
TGTGCCAGCAGCAAAGCCGTAAGCTCGGCCTACGAGCAGTACTTC,CASSKAVSSAYEQYF,.,.,TRBV21-1,TRBJ2-7
TGTGCCAGCGGGCAGGGGGCGCTAGGGGCCAACGTCCTGACTTTC,CASGQGALGANVLTF,.,TRBD1,TRBV9,TRBJ2-6
TGTGCCATCAGACAAACAGGGAGTTATAATTCACCCCTCCACTTT,CAIRQTGSYNSPLHF,few,.,TRBV10-3,TRBJ1-6
TGCGCCAGCAGCCAAGATCCCGGACAGCGATCCTACGAGCAGTACTTC,CASSQDPGQRSYEQYF,.,.,TRBV4-1,TRBJ2-7
TGCACCAGCAGCCAAGTCCGAGGCGGTACGAATCAGCCCCAGCATTTT,CTSSQVRGGTNQPQHF,.,.,TRBV1,TRBJ1-5
TGTGCCAGCAGGCCTTTTGGTGCAATAGAGCAGTTCTTC,CASRPFGAIEQFF,many,.,TRBV27,TRBJ2-1
TGTGCCAGCAGTTTAGAGAGTTACGAGCAGTACTTC,CASSLESYEQYF,many,.,TRBV12-3/TRBV12-4,TRBJ2-7
TGCAGTGCTAGGGGGGGAGGGGACCAAGAGACCCAGTACTTC,CSARGGGDQETQYF,.,TRBD2,TRBV20-1,TRBJ2-5
TGTGCCAGCAAGGGGGACAGGGCCGAGCAGTACTTC,CASKGDRAEQYF,.,TRBD1,TRBV2,TRBJ2-7
TGCAGTGCTAGAGACCGGGACAGGCCGTATGGCTACACCTTC,CSARDRDRPYGYTF,.,TRBD1,TRBV20-1,TRBJ1-2
TGTGCCAGCACCAGCGGGGGGAAAGAGACCCAGTACTTC,CASTSGGKETQYF,few,TRBD2,TRBV5-5,TRBJ2-5
TGCAGTGCACGCGGTGGGTCCGGGATCCCCCCTTGGAATGAGCAGTTCTTC,CSARGGSGIPPWNEQFF,few,.,TRBV20-1,TRBJ2-1
TGTGTCAGCAGCTTAGACGCGGGGAACTATGGCTACACCTTC,CVSSLDAGNYGYTF,few,.,TRBV7-8,TRBJ1-2
TGTGCCAGCAGTTTATTAGGACCCTGGGGCGAGCCCCAGCATTTT,CASSLLGPWGEPQHF,.,.,TRBV27,TRBJ1-5
TGTGCCAGCCTCCTGGGGGGACCCGGAGGAGACGAGCAGTACTTC,CASLLGGPGGDEQYF,.,.,TRBV6-2/TRBV6-3,TRBJ2-7
TGCAGTGCCGAGGCAGGGGGATACGAGCAGTACTTC,CSAEAGGYEQYF,many,TRBD1,TRBV20-1,TRBJ2-7
TGTGCCAGCAGCTTAGAGGGGACACAGACCTACGAGCAGTACTTC,CASSLEGTQTYEQYF,.,.,TRBV7-2,TRBJ2-7
TGTACCAGCAGTGGTAGCGGGCTAACGTCTGTCCGGGAGACCCAGTACTTC,CTSSGSGLTSVRETQYF,.,TRBD2,TRBV6-1,TRBJ2-5
TGTGCCAGCAGCTTAGGAAGGCAGTCTGGAAACACCATATATTTT,CASSLGRQSGNTIYF,.,.,TRBV7-8,TRBJ1-3
TGTGCCACCTCGAGGGGGACGGGAGGGCCCTACAATGAGCAGTTCTTC,CATSRGTGGPYNEQFF,few,TRBD2,TRBV6-4,TRBJ2-1
TGTGCCAGCAGCTTCAGGGGGAGTAGCAATCAGCCCCAGCATTTT,CASSFRGSSNQPQHF,.,TRBD1,TRBV5-5,TRBJ1-5